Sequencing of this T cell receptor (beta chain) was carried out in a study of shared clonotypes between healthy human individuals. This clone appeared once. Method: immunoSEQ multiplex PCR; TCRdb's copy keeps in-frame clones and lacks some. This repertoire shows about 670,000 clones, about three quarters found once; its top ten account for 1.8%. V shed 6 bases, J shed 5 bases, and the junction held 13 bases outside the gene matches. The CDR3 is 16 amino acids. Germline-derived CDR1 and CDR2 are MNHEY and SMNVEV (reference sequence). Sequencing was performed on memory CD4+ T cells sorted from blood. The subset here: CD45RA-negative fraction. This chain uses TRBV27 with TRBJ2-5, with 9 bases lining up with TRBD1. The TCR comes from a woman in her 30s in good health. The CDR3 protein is CASRAATGGYGETQYF. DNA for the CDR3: TGTGCCAGCAGGGCGGCAACAGGGGGCTACGGGGAGACCCAGTACTTC.